These 29 T cell receptor beta chains share one sample of origin, sequenced in a study of blood T cell repertoires in COVID-19. Data came from immunoSEQ multiplex PCR; TCRdb stores just in-frame clones and leaves some out. The repertoire holds under 150,000 clones, with roughly 79% as singletons. Sequencing was done on a sample of peripheral blood. These receptors all stem from a woman in her sixties with active or convalescent COVID-19.

About this clone: The same CDR3 is also encoded by other DNA sequences in this sample. The chain carries TRBV19 and TRBJ2-6; D may be TRBD1 (6 bases). CDR1 is LNHDA, CDR2 SQIVND, per germline (reference sequence). CDR3 size: 15 residues. V lost 8 bases, J lost 3 bases, and 14 bases lay in between. CDR3 nucleotide sequence: TGTGCCAGTCGTAGACAGGCGTTTGGGGCCAACGTCCTGACTTTC. Its translation: CASRRQAFGANVLTF.

The genes are TRBV7-9 and TRBJ2-3; D possibly corresponds to TRBD1 (6 bases). Germline CDR1 is SEHNR and CDR2 is FQNEAQ (reference sequence). V gave up 3 bases and J gave up 5 bases, with 15 bases separating them. This CDR3 comprises 15 residues. The CDR3 sequence: CASSFSQGLIDTQYF. CDR3 nucleotides: TGTGCCAGCAGCTTCTCACAGGGCCTCATAGATACGCAGTATTTT.

This clone was detected once. The genes are TRBV5-1 and TRBJ1-2; D is unclear. V shed 4 bases and J shed 5 bases, with 15 bases lying between them. Germline assignment: CDR1 SGHRS and CDR2 YFSETQ. The CDR3 runs to 14 residues. CDR3 in DNA: TGCGCCAGCAGCCGAGTCGACGGGAGTTATGGCTACACCTTC. This encodes CASSRVDGSYGYTF.

This chain links TRBV5-1 with TRBJ2-3; 8 nucleotides match TRBD2. Germline CDR1 is SGHRS and CDR2 is YFSETQ. This CDR3 has 21 residues. V lost 0 bases and J lost 5; bases outside the gene matches: 23. The CDR3 is CASSLVPPSLSRAGVKDTQYF. The CDR3 DNA reads TGCGCCAGCAGCTTGGTACCCCCCTCTCTTTCTAGAGCGGGGGTAAAAGATACGCAGTATTTT. Together with reference TRBV5-1 and TRBJ2-3, the CDR3 gives the full variable domain: KAGVTQTPRYLIKTRGQQVTLSCSPISGHRSVSWYQQTPGQGLQFLFEYFSETQRNKGNFPGRFSGRQFSNSRSEMNVSTLELGDSALYLCASSLVPPSLSRAGVKDTQYFGPGTRLTVL.

This clone was picked up a small number of times. The chain joins TRBV5-1 to TRBJ1-4, with TRBD1 matching over 9 bases. This CDR3 spans 17 amino acids. Trimming took 0 bases from V and 5 from J; bases not matched to a gene: 8. The V gene's germline CDR1 is SGHRS and CDR2 YFSETQ. Here the CDR3 DNA reads TGCGCCAGCAGCTTGGTCTACAGGGGGCGGACCAATGAAAAACTGTTTTTT. Its protein is CASSLVYRGRTNEKLFF.

J is TRBJ2-3 and V is TRBV6-6; weak D call: TRBD2 (6 bases). The CDR3 is 16 residues long. Trimming removed 6 bases at V and 6 bases at J, with 22 bases between. Germline assignment: CDR1 MNHNY and CDR2 SVGAGI (reference sequence). The CDR3 here is CASRSTQIGAGDTQYF. The CDR3 coding sequence is TGTGCCAGCAGATCGACCCAAATTGGGGCGGGGGATACGCAGTATTTT.

The chain is built from TRBV6-6 and TRBJ2-7; 8 bases map to TRBD1. Germline CDR1 reads MNHNY; CDR2 reads SVGAGI (reference sequence). With V trimmed by 8 bases and J by 3 bases, 9 bases remained unmatched. The CDR3 has 14 residues. For the CDR3, the DNA is TGTGCCAGCCAGGAAGGACAGGGACGCTACGAGCAGTACGTC. Translating it yields CASQEGQGRYEQYV.

The CDR3 protein is CASSLAGTSGSRFVSEQYF. CDR3 sequence (DNA): TGCGCCAGCAGCTTGGCCGGGACTAGCGGGAGTAGATTCGTCTCTGAGCAGTACTTC. The chain combines TRBV5-1 with TRBJ2-7; 14 bases line up with TRBD2. Germline V lookup: CDR1 SGHRS, CDR2 YFSETQ. V gave up 0 bases and J gave up 7 bases; unmatched junction bases: 15. The CDR3 length is 19 residues.

The rearrangement uses TRBV27 and TRBJ1-1, with TRBD1 matching over 9 bases. The CDR3 is 16 residues long. Per the germline V gene, CDR1 is MNHEY and CDR2 is SMNVEV (reference sequence). J was trimmed by 5 bases and V by 3 bases; bases with no gene match: 10. The CDR3 protein is CASSFLDRGGGTEAFF. DNA of the CDR3: TGTGCCAGCAGTTTCCTGGACAGGGGTGGTGGTACTGAAGCTTTCTTT.

The V call is TRBV28, the J call TRBJ2-1; TRBD2 matches 8 bases. Germline lookup yields CDR1 MDHEN and CDR2 SYDVKM. Trimming removed 4 bases from V and 9 bases from J; junction bases left unmatched: 11. There are 15 residues in the CDR3. The CDR3, as DNA: TGTGCCAGCAGTTGGTCTTTAGGCGGGGGGATTGAGCAGTTCTTC. It is translated as CASSWSLGGGIEQFF.

The V call is TRBV24-1, the J call TRBJ1-5; no firm D call. Trimming pared 5 bases from V and 6 bases from J, leaving 13 bases between. CDR1 and CDR2 from the germline V gene are KGHDR and SFDVKD. The length of the CDR3 is 14 residues. For the CDR3, the DNA is TGTGCCACCAGTGGGGTAGAGGGTGGTCAGCCCCAGCATTTT. Its protein product is CATSGVEGGQPQHF.

This sequence joins TRBV7-8 and TRBJ2-1; 11 bases agree with TRBD2. This CDR3 is built from 15 residues. Germline values: CDR1 SGHVS, CDR2 FQNEAQ. The V and J ends lost 5 bases and 3 bases, in that order; junction bases with no gene match: 3. CDR3 bases: TGTGCCAGCAGCAGAACTAGCGGGGGCTACAATGAGCAGTTCTTC. This gives the protein CASSRTSGGYNEQFF.

This clone has just one count. The chain combines TRBV19 with TRBJ2-7, with D unclear. Germline values: CDR1 LNHDA, CDR2 SQIVND (reference sequence). The CDR3 extends over 13 amino acids. V lost 6 bases, J lost 0 bases, and 9 bases lay in between. The CDR3 DNA is TGTGCCAGTAGCAATCAGATCTCCTACGAGCAGTACTTC. Translation: CASSNQISYEQYF.

This chain links TRBV5-1 with TRBJ2-5; 10 bases map to TRBD1. Trimming took 5 bases from V and 2 from J; bases not matched to a gene: 15. The germline V gene encodes CDR1 SGHRS and CDR2 YFSETQ. CDR3 length: 18 amino acids. CDR3 sequence reads: CASRLGTGALTGQETQYF. The CDR3 DNA reads TGCGCCAGCAGACTCGGGACAGGGGCCCTAACGGGGCAAGAGACCCAGTACTTC.

Only one count was recorded for this clone. The rearrangement uses TRBV6-5 and TRBJ1-5; D not certain. This CDR3 has 13 residues. Germline values: CDR1 MNHEY, CDR2 SVGAGI. Deletions cut 5 bases from V and 2 bases from J, with 7 bases between. The CDR3 loop reads CASSRYGNQPQHF. Written as DNA, the CDR3 is TGTGCCAGCAGTCGCTATGGCAATCAGCCCCAGCATTTT.

This chain uses TRBV6-1 with TRBJ2-3; 7 bases align to TRBD2. CDR3 length: 16 amino acids. Trimming took 2 bases from V and 3 from J; bases not matched to a gene: 8. Germline CDR1 and CDR2: MNHNS and SASEGT. CDR3 region: CASSELTSLITDTQYF. The CDR3 DNA reads TGTGCCAGCAGTGAACTGACTAGCCTTATTACAGATACGCAGTATTTT.

This chain joins TRBV28 and TRBJ1-2, with 9 bases that match TRBD1. Germline-derived CDR1 and CDR2 are MDHEN and SYDVKM. Trimming at V came to 6 bases and at J to 7 bases, leaving 3 bases not matched to a gene. This CDR3 has 12 amino acids. CDR3 DNA: TGTGCCAGCAGACTACAGGGGGCTGGCTACACCTTC. Protein product: CASRLQGAGYTF.

V gene TRBV2 combines with J gene TRBJ2-2, with TRBD2 as a possible D gene (5 bases). The V and J ends lost 6 bases and 2 bases respectively, with 10 bases between them. Per germline, CDR1 SNHLY and CDR2 FYNNEI. This CDR3 spans 14 amino acids. CDR3 DNA: TGTGCCAGCAGAGCGGTCCTTAACACCGGGGAGCTGTTTTTT. Translating gives CASRAVLNTGELFF.

V and J are TRBV28 and TRBJ2-7; weak D call: TRBD1 (5 bases). The ends were cut back, 5 bases at V and 0 bases at J, with 17 bases in the middle. Germline V gene lookup returns CDR1 MDHEN and CDR2 SYDVKM. CDR3 length: 16 amino acids. As DNA, the CDR3 is TGTGCCAGCAGTCCACCTGCAGGGTTTCGCTCCTACGAGCAGTACGTC. Its protein is CASSPPAGFRSYEQYV.

V is TRBV5-5 and J is TRBJ2-7; 11 bases line up with TRBD1. Trimming took 4 bases from V and 7 from J; bases not matched to a gene: 13. The CDR3 has 16 amino acids. Looked up from germline, CDR1 is SGHKS and CDR2 is YYEKEE (reference sequence). The CDR3 DNA sequence: TGTGCCAGCAGCCCCGGACAGGGGGCCTTCACGGATGAGCAGTACTTC. It translates to CASSPGQGAFTDEQYF.

The chain links TRBV7-3 to TRBJ2-5, with D possibly being TRBD2 (5 bases). CDR1 SGHTA and CDR2 FQGTGA come from the germline V gene. This CDR3 comprises 15 residues. V dropped 2 bases and J dropped 7 bases, with 17 bases sitting between them. The CDR3 sequence: CASSLEAAQDWTQYF. CDR3 bases: TGTGCCAGCAGCTTAGAAGCGGCCCAAGATTGGACCCAGTACTTC.

The V gene is TRBV5-1, the J gene TRBJ2-1; TRBD2 aligns across 9 bases. Trimming at V came to 0 bases and at J to 9 bases, leaving 7 bases not matched to a gene. This CDR3 spans 15 amino acids. The germline gives CDR1 SGHRS, CDR2 YFSETQ. CDR3 DNA sequence: TGCGCCAGCAGCTTGGGAAGTAGCGGGGGCAGTGAGCAGTTCTTC. Protein: CASSLGSSGGSEQFF.

The V call is TRBV24-1, the J call TRBJ1-1, with TRBD1 matching over 9 bases. CDR1 KGHDR and CDR2 SFDVKD come from the germline V gene. V shed 7 bases, J shed 0 bases, and the junction held 8 bases outside the gene matches. This CDR3 has 16 residues. This CDR3 reads CATSTSGTGLNTEAFF. The CDR3, as DNA: TGTGCCACCAGCACCTCCGGGACAGGGTTGAACACTGAAGCTTTCTTT.

Concerning this clone: The sample contains more than one DNA sequence encoding this CDR3. The chain uses TRBV30 and TRBJ2-7; D might be TRBD1 (6 bases). CDR1 and CDR2 (germline): GTSNPN, SVGIG (reference sequence). There are 15 residues in the CDR3. The germline V and J ends were trimmed by 0 bases and 6 bases, with 18 bases remaining between them. The CDR3 DNA reads as TGTGCCTGGAGTGTAAGCGCGCAGGGGATGCTCGAGCAGTACTTC. The encoded protein is CAWSVSAQGMLEQYF.

The DNA of the CDR3 is TGTGCCAGCAGTTTTTGGGCCAATAACGAGGCTTTCTTT. Its translation: CASSFWANNEAFF. This chain uses TRBV28 with TRBJ1-1, with no clear D. Looked up from germline, CDR1 is MDHEN and CDR2 is SYDVKM. The CDR3 contains 13 residues. Deletions cut 3 bases from V and 11 bases from J, with 16 bases between.

V is TRBV5-4 and J is TRBJ1-5; tentative D call: TRBD1 (5 bases). V gave up 4 bases and J gave up 2 bases, with 13 bases separating them. Germline-derived CDR1 and CDR2 are SGHNT and YYREEE (reference sequence). This CDR3 is 15 amino acids long. The CDR3 DNA reads as TGTGCCAGCAGCCTAGGGGTTTCTGGCAATCAGCCCCAGCATTTT. Its translation: CASSLGVSGNQPQHF.

This chain links TRBV5-1 with TRBJ1-6; weak D call: TRBD1 (6 bases). CDR3 size: 16 residues. Deletions cut 5 bases from V and 0 bases from J, with 12 bases between. Germline V lookup: CDR1 SGHRS, CDR2 YFSETQ. Written as DNA, the CDR3 is TGCGCCAGCAGTACTGACAGGAGCTCCTATAATTCACCCCTCCACTTT. This codes for CASSTDRSSYNSPLHF.

V is TRBV19 and J is TRBJ2-7; TRBD2 matches 10 bases. CDR3 length: 15 amino acids. The germline gives CDR1 LNHDA, CDR2 SQIVND (reference sequence). Trimming took 5 bases from V and 3 from J; bases not matched to a gene: 7. In nucleotides, the CDR3 is TGTGCCAGTAGTGCTCTAGCGGGGGCCGGCTACGAGCAGTACGTC. Translating gives CASSALAGAGYEQYV.

V usage is TRBV5-1 and J usage is TRBJ1-2, with no clear D. Trimming removed 4 bases at V and 2 bases at J, with 12 bases between. CDR1 SGHRS and CDR2 YFSETQ come from the germline V gene. This CDR3 is 14 amino acids long. CDR3 protein: CASSASAGNYGYTF. In nucleotides, the CDR3 is TGCGCCAGCAGCGCATCGGCGGGGAACTATGGCTACACCTTC.